This T cell receptor (beta chain) was recovered during a study of spatial heterogeneity in lung cancer. Overall study context: Compared with alpha-chain sequences, beta-chain sequences were consistently detected in greater numbers.

This clonotype was picked up many times. Every cDNA TCR molecule received its own unique molecular identifier. TCRdb reanalysed the 5' RACE reads using MiXCR and keeps one entry per CDR3 protein. The table shows tens of thousands of distinct CDR3 sequences, with 4.6% occurring only once. Time point reported: sample taken at primary tumor resection. Sequencing covered unsorted whole RNA taken from tumor, nontumor lung or frozen PBMC. The donors were 55 to 80 patients with non-small cell lung cancer that was early-stage and untreated. The clonotype was recovered from a male donor with early-stage non-small cell lung cancer. Sequencing used PBMCs, obtained at surgery.

CDR3 bases: TGTGCCAGCAGCTCCGATTCACCCCTCCACTTT. Protein: CASSSDSPLHF. This chain joins TRBV11-2 and TRBJ1-6; D is unclear. CDR3 length: 11 amino acids. CDR1 and CDR2 (germline): SGHAT, FQNNGV. The V end was cut by 4 bases, the J end by 8 bases, with 3 bases between.